This TCR beta chain came from a study of graft-versus-host responses after intestinal transplantation. A note on this clone: No antigen is known for it.

V shed 4 bases, J shed 7 bases, and the junction held 11 bases outside the gene matches. CDR1 SGHAT and CDR2 FQNNGV come from the germline V gene. The CDR3 spans 16 residues. Clones were sequenced by immunoSEQ multiplex PCR, and TCRdb holds only the in-frame ones, with some missing. The repertoire holds 100,000 to 120,000 clones, with around 95% as singletons. The sequence was collected from a human donor who received an intestinal transplant. The specimen comprised unstimulated CD8+ T cells sorted from spleen or lymph node cells, sampled before intestinal transplant. The chain recombines TRBV11-2 with TRBJ2-7, with 12 bases fitting TRBD2. CDR3 protein: CASSSTSGGTSREQYF. The CDR3 region has the DNA TGTGCCAGCAGCTCGACTAGCGGGGGAACTTCTCGGGAGCAGTACTTC.